The 22 T cell receptor beta chains below come from one sample, sequenced in a study of long-term antiretroviral therapy in people with HIV. The libraries were made with immunoSEQ v3.0 at survey level. Repertoires were generated with immunoSEQ multiplex PCR, while TCRdb's copy carries only in-frame clones and drops some. The repertoire consists of around 15,000 clones, with about 88% occurring once and the leading ten covering approximately 12%. Source: unsorted PBMCs, taken 6.9 years after starting antiretroviral therapy. The source is a man aged 45-65 years with HIV.

In its sample, this clone was seen a few times. The chain employs TRBV5-3 and TRBJ1-5; TRBD1 might be the D (6 bases). TRBV5-3 is an ORF for which the function is uncertain. V lost 3 bases to trimming and J lost 5 bases, with 36 bases between them. The CDR3 contains 22 residues. CDR3 sequence reads: CARSYLTPRTETRILRDQPQHF. The CDR3 coding sequence is TGTGCCAGAAGCTATCTTACCCCGAGGACAGAAACGAGGATCCTAAGAGATCAGCCCCAGCATTTT.

V and J are TRBV6-1 and TRBJ2-1; a weak D match, TRBD2 (5 bases). V was trimmed by 2 bases and J by 5 bases, leaving 7 bases between them. Germline CDR1 is MNHNS and CDR2 is SASEGT. The CDR3 is made up of 13 amino acids. Here the CDR3 reads CASSEWRDNEQFF. The CDR3 DNA reads as TGTGCCAGCAGTGAATGGCGGGACAATGAGCAGTTCTTC.

The chain uses TRBV6-6 and TRBJ2-5; D gene unclear. From germline, CDR1 is MNHNY and CDR2 SVGAGI (reference sequence). CDR3 size: 14 residues. Between the trimmed V and J ends, which lost 6 bases and 2 bases, there was a span of 13 bases. In nucleotides, the CDR3 is TGTGCCAGCAGCCTCGCAATGGGTCAAGAGACCCAGTACTTC. It translates to CASSLAMGQETQYF.

This chain connects TRBV6-1 to TRBJ2-7, with no clear D. Trimming stripped 8 bases from V and 5 bases from J, with 19 bases between. The CDR3 is made up of 14 amino acids. Germline V lookup: CDR1 MNHNS, CDR2 SASEGT. In DNA, the CDR3 is TGTGCCAGCCACTCGTCGTATGGGGTCCACGAGCAGTACTTC. This sequence encodes CASHSSYGVHEQYF.

The chain recombines TRBV18 with TRBJ1-5; D remains unclear. V was shortened by 4 bases and J by 9 bases, with 16 bases between the two germline ends. The CDR3 has 14 residues. The germline V gene encodes CDR1 KGHSH and CDR2 LQKENI. CDR3 sequence: CASSRGSLDGPQHF. CDR3 coding DNA: TGTGCCAGCTCACGGGGTTCCTTGGATGGGCCCCAGCATTTT.

V usage is TRBV28 and J usage is TRBJ1-1; D is unresolved. This CDR3 comprises 11 residues. Trimming pared 5 bases from V and 6 bases from J, leaving 7 bases between. Germline loops: CDR1 MDHEN, CDR2 SYDVKM. CDR3 DNA: TGTGCCAGCAGTCTTCGATCTGAAGCTTTCTTT. It encodes CASSLRSEAFF.

The rearrangement joins TRBV11-1 to TRBJ1-2; TRBD1 is a possible D gene (6 bases). Trimming took off 3 bases at V and 5 bases at J, with 10 bases between the two ends. There are 13 residues in the CDR3. The germline gives CDR1 SGHAT, CDR2 FQDESV (reference sequence). The CDR3 here is CASSFGGGYGYTF. The CDR3 DNA reads TGTGCCAGCAGCTTCGGGGGCGGATATGGCTACACCTTC.

The chain combines TRBV10-3 with TRBJ2-7; D may be TRBD1 (6 bases). CDR1 ENHRY and CDR2 SYGVKD come from the germline V gene. V lost 4 bases and J lost 3, with 7 bases in between. The CDR3 consists of 12 residues. Here the CDR3 DNA reads TGTGCCATCAGTGCCAGGGGCTACGAGCAGTACTTC. Amino acids: CAISARGYEQYF.

The chain employs TRBV6-5 and TRBJ2-1, with D unresolved. Germline lookup yields CDR1 MNHEY and CDR2 SVGAGI. This CDR3 region has 14 residues. Trimming took 2 bases from V and 1 from J, leaving 6 bases between them. As DNA, the CDR3 is TGTGCCAGCAGTTACAGGTCTTCCTACAATGAGCAGTTCTTC. It codes for CASSYRSSYNEQFF.

The rearrangement links TRBV10-3 to TRBJ2-5; D ambiguous. V lost 2 bases, J lost 1 base, and 5 bases lay in between. The CDR3 is 13 amino acids. The germline CDR1 and CDR2 sequences are ENHRY and SYGVKD. The CDR3 loop reads CAISEGFQETQYF. CDR3 in DNA: TGTGCCATCAGTGAGGGATTCCAAGAGACCCAGTACTTC.

The V and J genes are TRBV19 and TRBJ2-2, with D possibly TRBD2 on 6 matching bases. V lost 6 bases and J 3 bases, leaving 14 bases between the germline ends. Looked up from germline, CDR1 is LNHDA and CDR2 is SQIVND (reference sequence). CDR3 length equals 15 residues. The CDR3 DNA reads as TGTGCCAGTAGCCAAATGGAGGGTTACACCGGGGAGCTGTTTTTT. Its protein is CASSQMEGYTGELFF.

The chain is built from TRBV6-5 and TRBJ2-5; no firm D call. The CDR3 has 14 residues. Germline CDR1 MNHEY, CDR2 SVGAGI. The ends were cut back, 6 bases at V and 1 base at J, with 12 bases in the middle. The CDR3 DNA follows: TGTGCCAGCAGCCCCCGGGCAGGCCAAGAGACCCAGTACTTC. Translation: CASSPRAGQETQYF.

This chain links TRBV29-1 with TRBJ2-7; 7 nucleotides line up with TRBD2. Germline trimming cut 3 bases from V and 4 bases from J; bases unmatched to any gene: 6. CDR1 and CDR2 from the germline V gene are SQVTM and ANQGSEA. CDR3 length equals 13 residues. CDR3 coding DNA: TGCAGCGTTGACGCGGGAGATTTATACGAGCAGTACTTC. As protein: CSVDAGDLYEQYF.

In this sample, this clone is medium-sized. The V call is TRBV7-6, the J call TRBJ1-5; no reliable D call. Germline loops: CDR1 SGHVS, CDR2 FNYEAQ. The CDR3 spans 16 residues. V lost 5 bases and J lost 4, with 18 bases in between. The DNA for the CDR3 is TGTGCCAGCAGCACCCGAGGAGGGAAAGGAAATCAGCCCCAGCATTTT. Translating gives CASSTRGGKGNQPQHF.

The chain joins TRBV6-1 to TRBJ1-2, with 7 positions matching TRBD1. Trimming removed 6 bases from V and 4 bases from J; junction bases left unmatched: 11. The CDR3 consists of 15 residues. Germline CDR1 MNHNS, CDR2 SASEGT. CDR3 coding DNA: TGTGCCAGCAGAGCCCTGAGGGGGCAGGGCTATGGCTACACCTTC. This encodes CASRALRGQGYGYTF.

This rearrangement joins TRBV2 to TRBJ1-5, with D maybe TRBD1 (5 bases). Between the trimmed V and J ends, which lost 8 bases and 2 bases, there was a span of 13 bases. This CDR3 is built from 14 residues. CDR1 and CDR2 from the germline V gene are SNHLY and FYNNEI. CDR3 in amino acids: CASRISGGNQPQHF. In DNA form, the CDR3 reads TGTGCCAGCCGTATTTCGGGGGGCAATCAGCCCCAGCATTTT.

V and J are TRBV6-5 and TRBJ2-1; D tentatively fits TRBD1 or TRBD2 (5 bases each). Germline assignment: CDR1 MNHEY and CDR2 SVGAGI. Trimming removed 7 bases at V and 2 bases at J, with 15 bases between. CDR3 length: 15 amino acids. As DNA, the CDR3 is TGTGCCAGCACCACCGGGACGCATGCCTACAATGAGCAGTTCTTC. Its protein is CASTTGTHAYNEQFF.

The chain joins TRBV28 to TRBJ1-1, with TRBD1 as a possible D gene (6 bases). Germline V lookup: CDR1 MDHEN, CDR2 SYDVKM. This CDR3 comprises 14 residues. V was cut by 2 bases and J by 0 bases, with 7 bases left in between. This chain's CDR3 is CASSLGQLNTEAFF. The CDR3 nucleotides are TGTGCCAGCAGTTTAGGACAGTTGAACACTGAAGCTTTCTTT.

This chain links TRBV29-1 with TRBJ1-3, with 9 positions matching TRBD1. V trimming: 5 bases; J trimming: 8 bases; junction bases outside the gene matches: 7. The CDR3 loop spans 13 amino acids. CDR1 and CDR2 from the germline V gene are SQVTM and ANQGSEA. CDR3 sequence (DNA): TGCAGCGTTTCTAACCGACAGGGGGACACCATATATTTT. Its protein is CSVSNRQGDTIYF.

This chain links TRBV6-1 with TRBJ2-1; 8 bases are a match to TRBD1. The V segment lost 7 bases and the J segment 7 bases; nucleotides outside the gene matches: 6. This CDR3 contains 13 residues. The germline CDR1 and CDR2 sequences are MNHNS and SASEGT. CDR3 nucleotide sequence: TGTGCCAGCAAGTGGGACAGGTATAATGAGCAGTTCTTC. This gives the protein CASKWDRYNEQFF.

The genes are TRBV7-2 and TRBJ1-5; TRBD1 might be the D (5 bases). Germline V gene sequence: CDR1 SGHTA, CDR2 FQGNSA. The V gene lost 2 bases and the J gene lost 2 bases, with 10 bases spanning the gap. The CDR3 extends over 15 amino acids. The CDR3 protein is CASSLRQGGNQPQHF. For the CDR3, the DNA is TGTGCCAGCAGCTTAAGGCAGGGAGGCAATCAGCCCCAGCATTTT.

The chain links TRBV5-8 to TRBJ2-1; no firm D call. CDR3 length: 13 residues. V gave up 3 bases and J gave up 9 bases, with 13 bases separating them. Germline V gene data show CDR1 as SGHTS and CDR2 as YDEGEE. CDR3 nucleotide sequence: TGTGCCAGCAGCTACGACTCTATGGGTGAGCAGTTCTTC. This encodes CASSYDSMGEQFF.